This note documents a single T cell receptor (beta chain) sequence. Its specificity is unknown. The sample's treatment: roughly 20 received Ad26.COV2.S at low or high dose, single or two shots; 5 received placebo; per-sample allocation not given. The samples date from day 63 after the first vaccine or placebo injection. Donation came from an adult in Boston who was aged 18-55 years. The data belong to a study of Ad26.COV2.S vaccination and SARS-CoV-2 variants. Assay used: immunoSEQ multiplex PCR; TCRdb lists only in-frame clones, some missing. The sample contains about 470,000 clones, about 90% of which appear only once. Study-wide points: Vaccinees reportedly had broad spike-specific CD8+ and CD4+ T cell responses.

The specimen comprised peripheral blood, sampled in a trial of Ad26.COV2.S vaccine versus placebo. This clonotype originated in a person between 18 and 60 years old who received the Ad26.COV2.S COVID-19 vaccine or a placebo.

The CDR3 bases are TGTGCCAGCAGCGCGTACCTTGACTCTTCTAGCACAGATACGCAGTATTTT. This encodes CASSAYLDSSSTDTQYF. The chain has TRBV9 and TRBJ2-3; D is unresolved. This CDR3 spans 17 amino acids. The V gene's germline CDR1 is SGDLS and CDR2 YYNGEE. Trimming stripped 3 bases from V and 0 bases from J, with 17 bases between.